This section outlines one T cell receptor (beta chain) sequence together with its context. The antigen is not known. This specimen comes from a study of T cell repertoires in cytomegalovirus infection. Overall study: Public signatures in TCR beta pointed to CMV infection and matching HLA type.

J was trimmed by 1 base and V by 2 bases; bases with no gene match: 4. Germline V gives CDR1 SGHDN, CDR2 FVKESK. CDR3 length equals 18 residues. TCRdb independently ran MiXCR on the reads; one entry per CDR3 protein. Here the sample spans about 920,000 distinct CDR3 sequences, about a third being singletons. Specimen: cultured CD8+ T cells from PBMCs, collected from culture after CMV antigen stimulation. This sequence was found in a human donor in good health (CMV status not recorded). Some clones in this sample may be carry-over from other donors' samples. V gene TRBV14 combines with J gene TRBJ2-3; the match to TRBD2 covers 15 bases. The CDR3 DNA sequence: TGTGCCAGCAGCCAACTCGGGACTAGCGGGGGGCGCACAGATACGCAGTATTTT. Its protein is CASSQLGTSGGRTDTQYF.